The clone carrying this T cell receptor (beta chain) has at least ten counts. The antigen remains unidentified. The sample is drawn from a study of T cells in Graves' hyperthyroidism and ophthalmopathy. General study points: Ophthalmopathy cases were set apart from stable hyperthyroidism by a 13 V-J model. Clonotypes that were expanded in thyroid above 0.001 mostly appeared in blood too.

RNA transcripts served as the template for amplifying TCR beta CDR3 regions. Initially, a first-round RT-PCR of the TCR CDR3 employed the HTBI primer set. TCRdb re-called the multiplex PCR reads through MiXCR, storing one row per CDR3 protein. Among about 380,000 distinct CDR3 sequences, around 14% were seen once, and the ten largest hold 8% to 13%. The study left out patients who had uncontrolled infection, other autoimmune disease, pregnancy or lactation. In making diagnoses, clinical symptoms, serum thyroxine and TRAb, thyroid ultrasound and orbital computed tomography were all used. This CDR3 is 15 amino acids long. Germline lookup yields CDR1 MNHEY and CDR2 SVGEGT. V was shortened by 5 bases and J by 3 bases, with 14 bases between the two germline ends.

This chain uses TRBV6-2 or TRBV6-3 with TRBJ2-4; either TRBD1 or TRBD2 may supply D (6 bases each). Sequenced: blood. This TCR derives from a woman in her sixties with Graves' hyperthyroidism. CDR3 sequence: CASSGWGAVKNIQYF. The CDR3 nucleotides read TGTGCCAGCAGTGGCTGGGGGGCAGTCAAAAACATTCAGTACTTC.